This entry concerns a single TCR beta chain. The CDR3 contains 16 residues. Germline CDR1 is SGDLS and CDR2 is YYNGEE. Trimming at V came to 4 bases and at J to 0 bases, leaving 9 bases not matched to a gene. The repertoire was sequenced with immunoSEQ multiplex PCR; TCRdb's copy has only in-frame clones and lacks some. The sample has 250,000 to 350,000 clones; 75% to 95% are singletons. This record belongs to a study of blood T cell repertoires in COVID-19. As for the study in general: T cells, B-cell-depleted T cells, or PBMCs supplied cDNA or gDNA.

This receptor was taken from a woman aged 25 to 39 with COVID-19, enrolled during active disease. Sequencing was performed on peripheral blood. The chain links TRBV9 to TRBJ1-1, with 7 bases aligning to TRBD1. CDR3 amino acids: CASSTTGTALNTEAFF. DNA of the CDR3: TGTGCCAGCAGCACCACCGGGACAGCGTTGAACACTGAAGCTTTCTTT.